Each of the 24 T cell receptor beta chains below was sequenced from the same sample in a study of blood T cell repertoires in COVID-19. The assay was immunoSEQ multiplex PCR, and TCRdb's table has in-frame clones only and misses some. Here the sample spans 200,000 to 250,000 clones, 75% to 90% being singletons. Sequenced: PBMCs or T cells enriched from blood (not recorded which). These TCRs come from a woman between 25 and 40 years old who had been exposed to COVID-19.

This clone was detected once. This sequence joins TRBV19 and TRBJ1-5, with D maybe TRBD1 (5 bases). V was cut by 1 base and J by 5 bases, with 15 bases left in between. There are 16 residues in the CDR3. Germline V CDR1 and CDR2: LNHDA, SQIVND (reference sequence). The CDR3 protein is CASSIGLTDVYQPQHF. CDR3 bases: TGTGCCAGTAGTATAGGGCTGACAGATGTCTATCAGCCCCAGCATTTT.

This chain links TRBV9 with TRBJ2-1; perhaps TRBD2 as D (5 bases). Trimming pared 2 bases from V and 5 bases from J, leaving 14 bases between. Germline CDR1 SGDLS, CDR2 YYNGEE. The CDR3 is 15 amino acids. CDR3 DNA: TGTGCCAGCAGCGTCGTCGGAGGCAAGGACAATGAGCAGTTCTTC. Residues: CASSVVGGKDNEQFF.

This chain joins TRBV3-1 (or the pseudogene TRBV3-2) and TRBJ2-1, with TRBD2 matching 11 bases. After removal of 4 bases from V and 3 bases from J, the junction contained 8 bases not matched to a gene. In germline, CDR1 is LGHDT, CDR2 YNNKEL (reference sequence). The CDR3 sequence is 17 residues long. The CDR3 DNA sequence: TGTGCCAGCAGCCCCAATCTAGCGGGAGGACTCTACAATGAGCAGTTCTTC. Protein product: CASSPNLAGGLYNEQFF.

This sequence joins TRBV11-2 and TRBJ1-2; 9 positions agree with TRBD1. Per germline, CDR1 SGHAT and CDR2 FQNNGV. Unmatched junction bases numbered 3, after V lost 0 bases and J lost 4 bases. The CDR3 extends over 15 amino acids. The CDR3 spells CASSLEGGQGYGYTF. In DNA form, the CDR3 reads TGTGCCAGCAGCTTAGAGGGGGGACAGGGCTATGGCTACACCTTC.

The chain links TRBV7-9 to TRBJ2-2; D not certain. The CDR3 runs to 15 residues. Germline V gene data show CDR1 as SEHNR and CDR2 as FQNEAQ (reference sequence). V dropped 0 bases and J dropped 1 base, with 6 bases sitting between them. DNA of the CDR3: TGTGCCAGCAGCTTAGCGGCAGGGAACACCGGGGAGCTGTTTTTT. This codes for CASSLAAGNTGELFF.

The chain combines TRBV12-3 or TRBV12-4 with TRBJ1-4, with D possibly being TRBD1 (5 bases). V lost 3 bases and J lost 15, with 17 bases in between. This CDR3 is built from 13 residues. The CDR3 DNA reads TGTGCCAGCAGTTTTCGAGGGGTGGGGGGATTGTTTTTT. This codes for CASSFRGVGGLFF.

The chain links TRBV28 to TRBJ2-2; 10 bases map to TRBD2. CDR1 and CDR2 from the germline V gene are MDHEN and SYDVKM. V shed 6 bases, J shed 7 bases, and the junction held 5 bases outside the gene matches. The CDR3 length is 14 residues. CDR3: CASRLAGVVGELFF. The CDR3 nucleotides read TGTGCCAGCAGGCTAGCGGGAGTGGTCGGGGAGCTGTTTTTT.

The CDR3 coding sequence is TGTGCCAGCAGTTCCGGGGGATACGAGCAGTACTTC. It encodes CASSSGGYEQYF. The genes are TRBV6-5 and TRBJ2-7; TRBD2 is a possible D gene (6 bases). Germline V lookup: CDR1 MNHEY, CDR2 SVGAGI. CDR3 length: 12 amino acids. The V end lost 4 bases, the J end lost 4 bases, and 8 bases lay between the germline ends.

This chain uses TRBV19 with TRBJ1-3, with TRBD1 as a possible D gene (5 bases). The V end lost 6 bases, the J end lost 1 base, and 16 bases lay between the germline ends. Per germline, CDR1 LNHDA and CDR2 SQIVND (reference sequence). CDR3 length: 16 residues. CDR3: CASSTFGGKSGNTIYF. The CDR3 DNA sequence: TGTGCCAGTAGCACATTTGGGGGGAAGTCTGGAAACACCATATATTTT.

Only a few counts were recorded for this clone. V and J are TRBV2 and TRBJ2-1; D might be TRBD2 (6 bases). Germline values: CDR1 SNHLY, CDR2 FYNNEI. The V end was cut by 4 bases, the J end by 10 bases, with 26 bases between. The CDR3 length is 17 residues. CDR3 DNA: TGTGCCAGCAGTGTCATTGGGGAACTAGCAGGAGAATTCGAGCAGTTCTTC. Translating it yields CASSVIGELAGEFEQFF.

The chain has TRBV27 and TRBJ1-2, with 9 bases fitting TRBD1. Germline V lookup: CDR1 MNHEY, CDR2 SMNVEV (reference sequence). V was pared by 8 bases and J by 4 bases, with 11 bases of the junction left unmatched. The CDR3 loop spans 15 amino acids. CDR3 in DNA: TGTGCCAGCTTGGGGCGGGACAGGGATTCCTATGGCTACACCTTC. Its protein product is CASLGRDRDSYGYTF.

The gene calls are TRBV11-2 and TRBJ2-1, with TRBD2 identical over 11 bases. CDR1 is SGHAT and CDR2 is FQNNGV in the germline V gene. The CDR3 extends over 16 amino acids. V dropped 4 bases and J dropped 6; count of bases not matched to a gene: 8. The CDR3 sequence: CASSSLSGRAGNEQFF. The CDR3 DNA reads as TGTGCCAGCAGCTCGCTTAGCGGGAGGGCAGGCAATGAGCAGTTCTTC. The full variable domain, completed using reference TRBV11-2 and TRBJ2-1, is EAGVAQSPRYKIIEKRQSVAFWCNPISGHATLYWYQQILGQGPKLLIQFQNNGVVDDSQLPKDRFSAERLKGVDSTLKIQPAKLEDSAVYLCASSSLSGRAGNEQFFGPGTRLTVL.

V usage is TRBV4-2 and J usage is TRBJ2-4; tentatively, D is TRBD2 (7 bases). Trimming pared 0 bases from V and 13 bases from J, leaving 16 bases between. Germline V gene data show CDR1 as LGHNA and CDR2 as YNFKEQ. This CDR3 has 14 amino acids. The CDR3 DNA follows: TGTGCCAGCAGCCAAGAAGGGGGGGATATAGCCCAGTACTTC. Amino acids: CASSQEGGDIAQYF.

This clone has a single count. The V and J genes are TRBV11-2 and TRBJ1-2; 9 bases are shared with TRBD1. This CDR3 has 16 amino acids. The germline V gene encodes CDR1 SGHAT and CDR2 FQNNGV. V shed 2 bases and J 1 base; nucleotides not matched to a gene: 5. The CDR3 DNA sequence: TGTGCCAGCAGCTTAACAGGGGGCCCGAATAACTATGGCTACACCTTC. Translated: CASSLTGGPNNYGYTF.

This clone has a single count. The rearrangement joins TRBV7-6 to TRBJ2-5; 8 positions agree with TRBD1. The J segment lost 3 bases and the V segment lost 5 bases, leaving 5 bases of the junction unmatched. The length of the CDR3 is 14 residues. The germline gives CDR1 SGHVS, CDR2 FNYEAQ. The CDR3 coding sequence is TGTGCCAGCAGCCTTGGGACAGGCGAAGAGACCCAGTACTTC. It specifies CASSLGTGEETQYF.

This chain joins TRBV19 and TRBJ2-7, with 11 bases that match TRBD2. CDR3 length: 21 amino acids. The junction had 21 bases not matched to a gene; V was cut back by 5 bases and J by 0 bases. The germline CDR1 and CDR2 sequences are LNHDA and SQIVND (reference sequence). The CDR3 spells CASSPTGTSGHRRGSSYEQYF. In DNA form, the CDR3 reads TGTGCCAGTAGTCCTACCGGGACTAGCGGCCATCGAAGGGGGAGCTCCTACGAGCAGTACTTC.

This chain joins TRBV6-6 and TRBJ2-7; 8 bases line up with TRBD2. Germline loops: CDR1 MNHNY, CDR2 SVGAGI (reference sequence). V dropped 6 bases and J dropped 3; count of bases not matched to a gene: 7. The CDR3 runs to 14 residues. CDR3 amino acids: CASSLAGQGYEQYF. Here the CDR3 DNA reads TGTGCCAGCAGCCTAGCGGGCCAAGGCTACGAGCAGTACTTC.

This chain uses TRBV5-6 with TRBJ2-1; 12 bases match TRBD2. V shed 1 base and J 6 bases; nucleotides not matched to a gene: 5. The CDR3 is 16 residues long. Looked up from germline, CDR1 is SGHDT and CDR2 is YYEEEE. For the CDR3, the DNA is TGTGCCAGCAGCTTGTTGAAGACTAGCGGGAGCAATGAGCAGTTCTTC. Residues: CASSLLKTSGSNEQFF.

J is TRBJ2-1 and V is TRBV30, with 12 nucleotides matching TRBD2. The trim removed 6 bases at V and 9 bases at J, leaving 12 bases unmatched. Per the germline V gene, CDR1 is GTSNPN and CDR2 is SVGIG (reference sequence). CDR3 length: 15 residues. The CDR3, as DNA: TGTGCCTGCCCACGCTCGACTAGCGGGAGTGGTGAGCAGTTCTTC. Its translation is CACPRSTSGSGEQFF.

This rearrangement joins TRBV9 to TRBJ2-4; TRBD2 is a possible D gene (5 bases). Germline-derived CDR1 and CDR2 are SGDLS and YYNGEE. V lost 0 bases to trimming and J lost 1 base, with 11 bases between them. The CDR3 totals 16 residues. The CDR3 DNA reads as TGTGCCAGCAGCGTAGATAGCGATGTGGCCAAAAACATTCAGTACTTC. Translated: CASSVDSDVAKNIQYF. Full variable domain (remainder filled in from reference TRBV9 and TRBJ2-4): DSGVTQTPKHLITATGQRVTLRCSPRSGDLSVYWYQQSLDQGLQFLIQYYNGEERAKGNILERFSAQQFPDLHSELNLSSLELGDSALYFCASSVDSDVAKNIQYFGAGTRLSVL.

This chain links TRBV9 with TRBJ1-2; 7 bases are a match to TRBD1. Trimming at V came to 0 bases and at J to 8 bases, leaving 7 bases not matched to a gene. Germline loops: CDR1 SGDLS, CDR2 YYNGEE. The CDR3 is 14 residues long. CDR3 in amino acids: CASSVAQTGSGYTF. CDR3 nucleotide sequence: TGTGCCAGCAGCGTAGCTCAGACAGGGAGCGGCTACACCTTC.

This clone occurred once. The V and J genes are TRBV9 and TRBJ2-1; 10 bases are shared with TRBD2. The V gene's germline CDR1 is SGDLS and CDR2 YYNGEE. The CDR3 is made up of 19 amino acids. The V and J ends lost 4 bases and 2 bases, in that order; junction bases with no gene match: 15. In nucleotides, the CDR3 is TGTGCCAGCAGCTCCCCGAGGCTAGCGGGAGAGGTTGCCTACAATGAGCAGTTCTTC. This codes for CASSSPRLAGEVAYNEQFF.

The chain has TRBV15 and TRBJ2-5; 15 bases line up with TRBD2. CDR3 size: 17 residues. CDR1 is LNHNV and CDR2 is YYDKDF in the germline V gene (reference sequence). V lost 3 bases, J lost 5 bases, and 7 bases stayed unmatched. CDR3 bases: TGTGCCACCAGCAGGCGGACTAGCGGGAGGGTTTGGGAGACCCAGTACTTC. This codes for CATSRRTSGRVWETQYF.

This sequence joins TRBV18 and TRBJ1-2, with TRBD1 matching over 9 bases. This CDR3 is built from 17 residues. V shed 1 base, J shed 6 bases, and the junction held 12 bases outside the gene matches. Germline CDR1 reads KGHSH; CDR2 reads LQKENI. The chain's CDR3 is CASSPRNGGTGWDGYTF. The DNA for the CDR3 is TGTGCCAGCTCACCACGAAATGGGGGGACAGGGTGGGATGGCTACACCTTC. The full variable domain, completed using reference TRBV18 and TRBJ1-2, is NAGVMQNPRHLVRRRGQEARLRCSPMKGHSHVYWYRQLPEEGLKFMVYLQKENIIDESGMPKERFSAEFPKEGPSILRIQQVVRGDSAAYFCASSPRNGGTGWDGYTFGSGTRLTVV.